A selection of T cell receptor beta chains follows, all from one sample in a study of cytomegalovirus exposure and HLA in healthy donors. Some clones are missing from TCRdb's copy, which holds only in-frame ones; the method was immunoSEQ multiplex PCR. The table includes roughly 140,000 clones, around 90% detected once. What was sequenced was PBMCs. The receptors come from a man aged 18 to 30 in good health and CMV-seropositive. The CDR3 runs from the conserved cysteine through the conserved F or W. A D gene is named only where the DNA matches it firmly. A row's size may be missing; if present it is once, few, many or a size class.

>TRBJ2-5|TRBV11-2|.|once
CASSLAGVGETQYF
TGTGCCAGCAGCTTAGCGGGAGTCGGGGAGACCCAGTACTTC
>TRBJ2-5|TRBV11-3|.|.
CASNSEGLWQETQYF
TGTGCCAGCAATTCGGAGGGCTTGTGGCAAGAGACCCAGTACTTC
>TRBJ2-3|TRBV27|.|.
CASSSTGGSSTDTQYF
TGTGCCAGCAGTTCGACGGGCGGGTCTAGCACAGATACGCAGTATTTT
>TRBJ1-2|TRBV19|TRBD1|.
CASSVTGGNNYGYTF
TGTGCCAGTAGTGTGACAGGGGGCAACAACTATGGCTACACCTTC
>TRBJ2-7|TRBV11-3|.|.
CASSSRTASYEQYF
TGTGCCAGCAGCTCGCGGACAGCCTCCTACGAGCAGTACTTC
>TRBJ2-7|TRBV6-1|.|.
CASSESDRSGYEQYF
TGTGCCAGCAGTGAGTCAGACAGGAGTGGATACGAGCAGTACTTC
>TRBJ2-7|TRBV5-6|TRBD2|.
CASSLGLAQEQYF
TGTGCCAGCAGCTTAGGACTAGCACAAGAGCAGTACTTC
>TRBJ2-5|TRBV18|.|.
CASSPPAGETQYF
TGTGCCAGCTCACCACCGGCTGGAGAGACCCAGTACTTC
>TRBJ1-1|TRBV18|.|.
CASSRDVMAEGTEAFF
TGTGCCAGCTCACGAGACGTGATGGCGGAGGGCACTGAAGCTTTCTTT
>TRBJ2-7|TRBV5-5|TRBD1|.
CASSSTGGQSVQYF
TGTGCCAGCAGCTCTACAGGGGGCCAATCGGTGCAGTACTTC
>TRBJ2-7|TRBV29-1|.|.
CSVQSGTTYEQYF
TGCAGCGTTCAAAGCGGCACCACCTACGAGCAGTACTTC
>TRBJ1-5|TRBV6-1|TRBD1|.
CASSGSRNVGDRAYQPQHF
TGTGCCAGCAGTGGTAGCCGGAACGTTGGGGACAGGGCTTATCAGCCCCAGCATTTT
>TRBJ2-1|TRBV11-2|TRBD1|.
CASSFQGASYNEQFF
TGTGCCAGCAGCTTCCAGGGGGCCTCCTACAATGAGCAGTTCTTC
>TRBJ2-1|TRBV5-4|TRBD1|.
CASSPRDRENEQFF
TGTGCCAGCAGCCCGAGGGACAGGGAAAATGAGCAGTTCTTC
>TRBJ1-3|TRBV5-4|.|.
CASSFDRSSGNTIYF
TGTGCCAGCAGCTTTGACAGATCCTCTGGAAACACCATATATTTT
>TRBJ2-7|TRBV7-9|TRBD2|.
CASSPGTSGGYEQYF
TGTGCCAGCAGCCCGGGGACTAGCGGGGGGTACGAGCAGTACTTC
>TRBJ2-2|TRBV10-1|TRBD2|.
CASTDSLAGVNTGELFF
TGCGCCAGCACAGACTCACTAGCGGGGGTGAACACCGGGGAGCTGTTTTTT
>TRBJ2-7|TRBV6-1|.|once
CASDAGWSEQYF
TGTGCCTCGGACGCGGGGTGGAGCGAGCAGTACTTC
>TRBJ2-7|TRBV5-1|.|few
CASSGGTAYEQYF
TGCGCCAGCAGCGGCGGGACAGCCTACGAGCAGTACTTC
>TRBJ1-4|TRBV30|.|.
CAWTEAEKLFF
TGTGCCTGGACCGAAGCGGAAAAACTGTTTTTT
>TRBJ2-7|TRBV30|.|.
CACLPGGHYGQYF
TGTGCCTGCCTCCCCGGGGGGCACTACGGGCAGTACTTC
>TRBJ2-1|TRBV19|.|.
CASSVTANEQFF
TGTGCCAGTAGTGTCACAGCCAATGAGCAGTTCTTC
>TRBJ1-5|TRBV27|.|.
CASSFFGQPQHF
TGTGCCAGCAGTTTTTTCGGTCAGCCCCAGCATTTT
>TRBJ1-5|TRBV6-6|.|.
CASSWRGGINQPQHF
TGTGCCAGCAGTTGGCGGGGTGGGATAAATCAGCCCCAGCATTTT
>TRBJ2-3|TRBV6-1|.|.
CASSRISGGTDTQYF
TGTGCCAGCAGCAGGATTTCAGGGGGCACAGATACGCAGTATTTT
>TRBJ2-5|TRBV5-4|TRBD2|.
CASSSGGQETQYF
TGTGCCAGCAGCTCGGGGGGACAAGAGACCCAGTACTTC
>TRBJ2-7|TRBV6-5|TRBD2|few
CASSYRGLAGSYEQYF
TGTGCCAGCAGTTACCGGGGACTAGCGGGGTCCTACGAGCAGTACTTC
>TRBJ2-1|TRBV27|TRBD2|.
CASSLLAGGPGEQFF
TGTGCCAGCAGTTTACTAGCGGGAGGGCCCGGGGAGCAGTTCTTC